The table lists the clone carrying this TCR beta chain with many counts. The CDR3 runs 13 residues. Germline values: CDR1 SGHTA, CDR2 FQGNSA. This sample is drawn from a study of blood T cells in healthy people across ages. Through a sample-barcoded 5' primer and a J-beta primer mix, a second PCR was run for roughly 7 to 12 cycles. One entry per CDR3 protein, called by TCRdb with MiXCR from the 5' RACE reads. The data show 600,000 or so distinct CDR3 sequences, around 21% seen once. The TCR was taken from a man aged 65 to 79 in good health. The sample comprised blood. The chain has TRBV7-2 and TRBJ2-5; D not resolved. The J call may be in error: the DNA end matches TRBJ2-7 better. DNA of the CDR3: TGTGCCAGCAGCTTAGTAAGCCGGTACGAGCAGTACTTC. Translating it yields CASSLVSRYEQYF.